These T cell receptor beta chains were read from a single sample in a study of cytotoxic CD8 clonotypes in ibrutinib-treated CLL. Profiled with immunoSEQ multiplex PCR; TCRdb holds only in-frame clones, not every one. There are hundreds of thousands of clones in the sample; less than 75% occur only once, and 15% lies in the top ten. This specimen was PBMCs, taken after 24 months of ibrutinib treatment. These receptors were obtained from a human donor with chronic lymphocytic leukemia. CDR3s include the opening cysteine and the closing phenylalanine or tryptophan. A D gene is named only where the DNA matches it firmly.

>TRBV5-5|NA|TRBJ2-7
CASSFQGAGGEQYF
>TRBV18|NA|TRBJ1-2
CASSQSLGGNYGYTF
>TRBV11-3|TRBD2|TRBJ2-1
CASSLARLAGETSEQFF
>TRBV6-5|NA|TRBJ2-3
CASTRTAAGDTQYF
>TRBV28|NA|TRBJ1-5
CASSLRQERQHF
>TRBV19|NA|TRBJ2-3
CASSIGGITRTDTQYF
>TRBV27|NA|TRBJ2-1
CASSPSRFEQFF
>TRBV30|NA|TRBJ2-2
CAWSIGGWTGELFF
>TRBV19|TRBD1|TRBJ2-1
CASTLTGVSNEQFF
>TRBV7-6|NA|TRBJ2-7
CASSLGGGSYEQYF
>TRBV4-2|TRBD1|TRBJ1-5
CASSQSTGAQPQHF
>TRBV30|TRBD1|TRBJ1-1
CAWSYRGEGAFF
>TRBV7-3|TRBD1|TRBJ2-7
CASSSGGQGDDEQYF
>TRBV6-6|NA|TRBJ2-5
CASSYKGVEETQYF
>TRBV4-1|TRBD2|TRBJ2-3
CASSQDGGGTDTQYF
>TRBV6-1|NA|TRBJ1-2
CASSERRGDYGYTF
>TRBV4-1|NA|TRBJ1-2
CASSQDPGQPMGYTF
>TRBV5-1|NA|TRBJ2-2
CASSLWGGSNTGELFF
>TRBV7-6|NA|TRBJ2-7
CASSPAGTRAYEQYF
>TRBV29-1|NA|TRBJ1-1
CSVDLRAEAFF
>TRBV7-8|TRBD1|TRBJ1-1
CASSLVGQGASEAFF
>TRBV11-2|TRBD2|TRBJ2-3
CASTPGVLAGATDTQYF
>TRBV6-5|TRBD2|TRBJ2-7
CASRTSGSYEQYF
>TRBV7-7|TRBD2|TRBJ2-2
CASSLSLAGGPGELFF